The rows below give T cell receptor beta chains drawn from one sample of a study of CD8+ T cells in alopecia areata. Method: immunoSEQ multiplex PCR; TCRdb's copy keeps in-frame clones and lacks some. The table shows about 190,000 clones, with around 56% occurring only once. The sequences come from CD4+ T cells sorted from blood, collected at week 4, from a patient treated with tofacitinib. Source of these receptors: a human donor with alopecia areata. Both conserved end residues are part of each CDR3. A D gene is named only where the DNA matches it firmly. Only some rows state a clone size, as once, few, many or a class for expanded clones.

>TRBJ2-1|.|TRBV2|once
TGTGCCTCAATAGCGGAGAGCTCCTACAATGAGCAGTTCTTC
CASIAESSYNEQFF
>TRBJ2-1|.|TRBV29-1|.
TGCAGCGTAATGAGGGTCCATGAGCAGTTCTTC
CSVMRVHEQFF
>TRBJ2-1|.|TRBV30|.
TGTGCCTGGAGTGTAAAGGGGGGTGAGCAGTTCTTC
CAWSVKGGEQFF
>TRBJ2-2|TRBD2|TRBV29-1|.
TGCAGCGCTCCCCCGGTGACTAGCGGGAGCCTAGTTAACACCGGGGAGCTGTTTTTT
CSAPPVTSGSLVNTGELFF
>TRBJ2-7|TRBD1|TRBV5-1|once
TGCGCCAGCAGCGTCCTGACAGGGAAAGGCCACGAGCAGTACTTC
CASSVLTGKGHEQYF
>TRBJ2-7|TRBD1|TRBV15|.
TGTGCCACCAGCAGAGGGTCAGGGGGTAGCGAGCAGTACTTC
CATSRGSGGSEQYF
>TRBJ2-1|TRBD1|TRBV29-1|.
TGCAGCGTTGGGGACAGAAACGGCAGTGAGCAGTTCTTC
CSVGDRNGSEQFF
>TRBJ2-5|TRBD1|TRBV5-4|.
TGTGCCAGCAGCACAAATACGGGACAGGGCCAAGAGACCCAGTACTTC
CASSTNTGQGQETQYF
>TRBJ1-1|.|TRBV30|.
TGTGCCTGGACCCCCCATCCTTCTGAAGCTTTCTTT
CAWTPHPSEAFF
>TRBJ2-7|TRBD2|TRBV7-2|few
TGTGCCAGCAGCTCGGGGGGACTCTACGAGCAGTACTTC
CASSSGGLYEQYF
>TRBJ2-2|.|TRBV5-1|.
TGCGCCAGCAGGGCCTCGGGTCCAGGGAGCGCCGGGGAGCTGTTTTTT
CASRASGPGSAGELFF
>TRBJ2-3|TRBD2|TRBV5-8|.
TGTGCCAGCAGCTTGATGGGGACTAGCGGCAGCACAGATACGCAGTATTTT
CASSLMGTSGSTDTQYF
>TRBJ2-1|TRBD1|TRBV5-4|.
TGTGCCAGCAGCTTGGACGGGACAGGACCTTACAATGAGCAGTTCTTC
CASSLDGTGPYNEQFF
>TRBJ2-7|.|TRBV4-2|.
TGTGCCAGCAGCCAACACCGGGACCCGGACTACGAGCAGTACTTC
CASSQHRDPDYEQYF
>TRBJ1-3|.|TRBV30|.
TGTGCCTGGGCCACCCCGGGGGGTACCTCTGGAAACACCATATATTTT
CAWATPGGTSGNTIYF
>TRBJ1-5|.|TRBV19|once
TGTGCCAGTAGCCAGGGGTTGAGCAATCAGCCCCAGCATTTT
CASSQGLSNQPQHF